The present entry profiles one T cell receptor beta chain with its context. Its antigen remains unidentified. CDR1 is SGHRS and CDR2 is YFSETQ in the germline V gene. Trimming shortened V by 4 bases and J by 5 bases, and 18 bases separated the two germline ends. The CDR3 sequence is 15 residues long. This sample was taken from a study of cytomegalovirus exposure and HLA in healthy donors. Findings and limits, study-wide: The study labeled about 160 TCR beta chains cytomegalovirus-associated. For cytomegalovirus status, the classifier reportedly gave diagnoses with high specificity and sensitivity.

Sequenced by immunoSEQ multiplex PCR; TCRdb stores in-frame clones only, minus some. The sample records some 190,000 clones, about 84% being singletons. The V and J genes are TRBV5-1 and TRBJ1-1; D perhaps matches TRBD1 (5 bases). Sequenced: PBMCs. The receptor was isolated from a woman aged 18 to 35 in good health and CMV-seronegative. The CDR3 DNA reads as TGCGCCAGCAGCCCCCTGGAAGGAGGGGTTACTGAAGCTTTCTTT. Amino acids: CASSPLEGGVTEAFF.